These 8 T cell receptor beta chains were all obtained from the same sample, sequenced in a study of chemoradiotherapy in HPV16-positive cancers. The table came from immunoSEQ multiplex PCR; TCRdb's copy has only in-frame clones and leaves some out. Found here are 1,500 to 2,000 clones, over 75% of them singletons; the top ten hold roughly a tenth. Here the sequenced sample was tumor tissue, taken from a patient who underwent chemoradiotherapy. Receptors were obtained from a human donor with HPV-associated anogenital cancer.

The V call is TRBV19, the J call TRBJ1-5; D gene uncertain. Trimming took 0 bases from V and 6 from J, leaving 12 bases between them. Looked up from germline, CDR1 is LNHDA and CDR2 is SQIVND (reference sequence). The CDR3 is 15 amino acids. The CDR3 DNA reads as TGTGCCAGTAGTATAGACCTGACGGACTTTCAGCCCCAGCATTTT. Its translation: CASSIDLTDFQPQHF.

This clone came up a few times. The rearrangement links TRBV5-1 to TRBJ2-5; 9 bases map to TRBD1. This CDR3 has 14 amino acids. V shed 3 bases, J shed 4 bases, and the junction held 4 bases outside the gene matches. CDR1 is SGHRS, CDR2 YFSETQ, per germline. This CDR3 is CASSSGTGRETQYF. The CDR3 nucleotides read TGCGCCAGCAGCTCCGGGACAGGGAGAGAGACCCAGTACTTC.

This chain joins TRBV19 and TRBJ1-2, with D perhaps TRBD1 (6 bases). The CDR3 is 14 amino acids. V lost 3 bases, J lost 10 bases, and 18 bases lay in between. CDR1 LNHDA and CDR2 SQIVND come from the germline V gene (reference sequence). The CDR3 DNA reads TGTGCCAGTAGTATCCCAGGGGAAAGTCCCCTCTACACCTTC. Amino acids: CASSIPGESPLYTF.

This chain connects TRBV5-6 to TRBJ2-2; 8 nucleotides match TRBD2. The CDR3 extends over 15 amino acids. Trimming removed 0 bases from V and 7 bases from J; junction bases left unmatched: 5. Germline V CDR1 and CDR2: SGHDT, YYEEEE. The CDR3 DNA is TGTGCCAGCAGCTTGGTCGGGAGGGCCATCGGGGAGCTGTTTTTT. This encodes CASSLVGRAIGELFF.

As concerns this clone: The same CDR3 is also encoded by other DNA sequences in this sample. Here the CDR3 reads CASTPGPQNSPLHF. CDR3 sequence (DNA): TGTGCCAGCACCCCTGGACCCCAGAATTCACCCCTCCACTTT. The rearrangement uses TRBV6-5 and TRBJ1-6; D is unresolved. The germline CDR1 and CDR2 sequences are MNHEY and SVGAGI. Trimming pared 7 bases from V and 7 bases from J, leaving 14 bases between. The length of the CDR3 is 14 residues.

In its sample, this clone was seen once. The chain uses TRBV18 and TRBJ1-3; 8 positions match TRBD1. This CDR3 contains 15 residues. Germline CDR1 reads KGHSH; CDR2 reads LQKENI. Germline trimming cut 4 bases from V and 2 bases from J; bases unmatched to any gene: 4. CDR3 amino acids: CASSLRDRTGNTIYF. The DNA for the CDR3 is TGTGCCAGCTCACTACGGGACAGGACTGGAAACACCATATATTTT.

CDR3 in amino acids: CASSGWTSGGYTF. CDR3 coding DNA: TGTGCCAGCAGTGGGTGGACTTCGGGGGGCTACACCTTC. This chain connects TRBV6-1 to TRBJ1-2; D not resolved. This CDR3 comprises 13 residues. Germline V gene sequence: CDR1 MNHNS, CDR2 SASEGT. V was pared by 4 bases and J by 8 bases, with 14 bases between.

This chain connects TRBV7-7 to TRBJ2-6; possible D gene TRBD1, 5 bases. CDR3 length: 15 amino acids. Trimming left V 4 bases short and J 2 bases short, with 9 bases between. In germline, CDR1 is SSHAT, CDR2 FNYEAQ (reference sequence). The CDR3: CASSWRQTGANVLTF. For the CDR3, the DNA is TGTGCCAGCAGCTGGCGACAGACTGGGGCCAACGTCCTGACTTTC.